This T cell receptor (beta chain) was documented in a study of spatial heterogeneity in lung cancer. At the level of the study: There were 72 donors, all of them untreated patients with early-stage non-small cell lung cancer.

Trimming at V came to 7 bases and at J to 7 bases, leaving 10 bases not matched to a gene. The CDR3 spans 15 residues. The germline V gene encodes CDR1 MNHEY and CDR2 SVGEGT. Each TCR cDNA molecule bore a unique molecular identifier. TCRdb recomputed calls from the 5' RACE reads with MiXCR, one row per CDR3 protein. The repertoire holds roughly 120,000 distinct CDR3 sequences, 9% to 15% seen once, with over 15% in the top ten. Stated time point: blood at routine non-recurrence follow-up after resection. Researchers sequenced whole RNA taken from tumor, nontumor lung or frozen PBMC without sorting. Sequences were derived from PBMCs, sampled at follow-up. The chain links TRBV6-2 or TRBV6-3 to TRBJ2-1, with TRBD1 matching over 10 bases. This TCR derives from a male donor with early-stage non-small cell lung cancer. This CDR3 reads CASTPPGQGGNEQFF. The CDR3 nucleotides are TGTGCCAGCACTCCCCCCGGACAGGGGGGGAATGAGCAGTTCTTC.